This T cell receptor beta chain was captured by sequencing in a study of blood T cell repertoires in COVID-19 (dated by TCRdb to about 2020). Some background on the complete study: The collaborator samples originated in the United States, Italy and Spain and spanned the acute and convalescent phases of COVID-19. The sample metadata nearly always contained a de-identified subject ID, COVID-19 status, age in years and sex. The samples were drawn from two sources: the first 160 participants of the ongoing ImmuneRACE study, and over 1,000 subjects contributed by 6 global collaborators. The material from the prospective study consisted of cDNA or gDNA derived from T cells, B-cell-depleted T cells, or PBMCs. Where available, HLA class I and class II types were obtained from metadata supplied by the sample provider rather than from assay-based typing. The repertoires were made available in a free public database intended to serve as a resource for research on the immune response to SARS-CoV-2. Subjects who had been exposed to COVID-19, were actively infected with it, or had recovered from it provided the deeply sampled blood TCRbeta repertoires that made up the dataset.

The CDR3, cysteine through phenylalanine, is 13 amino acids long. This entry keeps only the CDR3 DNA: 39 bases, framed from base 1. The germline V gene gives CDR1 as MNHEY and CDR2 as SVGAGI. V is pared back by 4 bases and J by 5 bases, with 11 bases lying between the germline termini. Each collaborating institution followed its own protocols to collect whole blood in K2EDTA tubes. For TCRbeta analysis, collaborators shipped samples in one of three forms: frozen whole blood, isolated PBMCs, or DNA extracted from either of those sample types. TCRbeta CDR3 regions were amplified from genomic DNA by means of the immunoSEQ Assay, a bias-controlled multiplex PCR. On the study's bioinformatics: The number of nucleated cells in each sample was estimated by amplification of reference gene primers within the assay. To quantify the absolute abundance of each unique TCRbeta CDR3 rearrangement, sequence reads were collapsed and filtered. For each sample, productive Simpson clonality was calculated as the square root of Simpson's diversity index over productive rearrangements. As stored in TCRdb, this immuneACCESS dataset retains in-frame rearrangements with V and J assigned. A fraction of the clones does not appear; measured against another copy, unresolved V genes explain less than half of the discrepancy, and the remainder lacks a known reason. V, J and clone size are those of that table, while D and trimming were read from the DNA. The sample table holds fewer than 350,000 clones, of which around 88% were seen once. The ten largest clones represent around 4.4% of the sample.

Results and caveats for the whole study, not just this receptor: Clinical and demographic metadata were provided uncurated, with the amount varying by source and participant.

The count of this clone is one. Its binding antigen is unknown. No base qualities exist here, and no much larger clone lies one base off it. Recombination connected TRBV6-5 to TRBJ1-1; the D gene is perhaps TRBD1, on 5 matching bases. The clonotype comes from a man in his forties or fifties with acute or convalescent COVID-19. The source material was peripheral blood. The nucleotide sequence reads as follows: TGTGCCAGCAGTTCTGTGGGGGGAACTGAAGCTTTCTTT. Translated, this gives CASSSVGGTEAFF.